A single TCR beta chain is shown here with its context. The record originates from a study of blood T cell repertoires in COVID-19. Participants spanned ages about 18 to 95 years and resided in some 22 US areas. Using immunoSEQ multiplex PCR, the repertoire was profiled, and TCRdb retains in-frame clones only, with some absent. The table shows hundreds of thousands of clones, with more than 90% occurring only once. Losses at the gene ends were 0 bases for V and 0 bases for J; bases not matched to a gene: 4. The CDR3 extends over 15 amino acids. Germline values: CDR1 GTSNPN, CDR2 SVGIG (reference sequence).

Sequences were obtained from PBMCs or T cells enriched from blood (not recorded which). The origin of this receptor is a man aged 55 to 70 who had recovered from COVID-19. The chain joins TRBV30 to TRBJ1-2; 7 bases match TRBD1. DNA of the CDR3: TGTGCCTGGAGTGTGACAGGGACGCCTAACTATGGCTACACCTTC. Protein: CAWSVTGTPNYGYTF.